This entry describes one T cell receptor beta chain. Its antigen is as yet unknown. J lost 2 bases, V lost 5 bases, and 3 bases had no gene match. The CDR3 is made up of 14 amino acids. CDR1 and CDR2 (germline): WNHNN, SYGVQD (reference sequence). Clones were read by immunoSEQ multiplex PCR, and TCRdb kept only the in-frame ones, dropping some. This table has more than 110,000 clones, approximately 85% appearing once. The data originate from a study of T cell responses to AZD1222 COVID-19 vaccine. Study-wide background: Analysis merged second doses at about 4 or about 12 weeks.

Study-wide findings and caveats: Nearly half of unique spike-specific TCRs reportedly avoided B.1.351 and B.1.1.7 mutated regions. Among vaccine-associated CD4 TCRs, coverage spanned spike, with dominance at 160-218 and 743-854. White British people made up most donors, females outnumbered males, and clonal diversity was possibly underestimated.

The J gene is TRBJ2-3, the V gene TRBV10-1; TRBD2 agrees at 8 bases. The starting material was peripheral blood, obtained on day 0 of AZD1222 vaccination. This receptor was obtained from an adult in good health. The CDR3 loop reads CASSPAGVTDTQYF. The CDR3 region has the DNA TGCGCCAGCAGTCCAGCGGGGGTCACAGATACGCAGTATTTT.